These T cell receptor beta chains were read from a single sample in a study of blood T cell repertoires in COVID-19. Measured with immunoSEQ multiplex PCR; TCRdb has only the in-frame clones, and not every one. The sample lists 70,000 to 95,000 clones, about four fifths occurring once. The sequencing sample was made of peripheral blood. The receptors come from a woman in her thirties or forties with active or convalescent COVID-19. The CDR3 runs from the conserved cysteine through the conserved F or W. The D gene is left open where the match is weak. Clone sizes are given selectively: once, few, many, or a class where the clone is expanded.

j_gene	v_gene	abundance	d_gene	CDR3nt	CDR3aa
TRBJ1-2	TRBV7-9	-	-	TGTGCCAGCAGCTTAGGGCAGTTCTATGGCTACACCTTC	CASSLGQFYGYTF
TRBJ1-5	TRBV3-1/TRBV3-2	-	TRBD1	TGTGCCAGCAGCCAAGTGGACAGGCCCAATCAGCCCCAGCATTTT	CASSQVDRPNQPQHF
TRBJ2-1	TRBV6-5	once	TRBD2	TGTGCCAGCACCTCCGCGGGGGGATCCTACAATGAGCAGTTCTTC	CASTSAGGSYNEQFF
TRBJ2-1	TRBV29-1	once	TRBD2	TGCAGCGTTGAGAATGCGGGAGGGCTCGGTGAGCAGTTCTTC	CSVENAGGLGEQFF
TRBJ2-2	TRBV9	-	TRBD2	TGTGCCAGCAGCGACCCGGGACTAGGTGTCGGGGAGCTGTTTTTT	CASSDPGLGVGELFF
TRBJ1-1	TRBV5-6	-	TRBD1	TGTGCCAGCAGCTTGGCGGACAGGGGCTCTGAAGCTTTCTTT	CASSLADRGSEAFF
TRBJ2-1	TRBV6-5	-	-	TGTGCCAGCAGTTACACGGAGGGGGCGGGTAATGAGCAGTTCTTC	CASSYTEGAGNEQFF
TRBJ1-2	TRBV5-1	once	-	TGCGCCAGCAGCTTGGGTAATTCCGGGGAACCCTATGGCTACACCTTC	CASSLGNSGEPYGYTF
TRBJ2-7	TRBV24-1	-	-	TGTGCCACCAGTGGGGAGGGGGACGAGCAGTACTTC	CATSGEGDEQYF
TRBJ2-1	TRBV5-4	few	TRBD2	TGTGCCAGCAGCTTGGGGACTAGCGGCGGGGCAAGGGAGCAGTTCTTC	CASSLGTSGGAREQFF
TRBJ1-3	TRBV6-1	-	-	TGTGCCAGCAGTGAAGAGTCCTACTCTGGAAACACCATATATTTT	CASSEESYSGNTIYF
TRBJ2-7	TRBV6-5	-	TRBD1	TGTGCCAGCAGTTTCAACTACAGGGGCGAGCAGTACTTC	CASSFNYRGEQYF
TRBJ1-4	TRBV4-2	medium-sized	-	TGTGCCAGCAGCCCGACGATAACAGCAACTAATGAAAAACTGTTTTTT	CASSPTITATNEKLFF
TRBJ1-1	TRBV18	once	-	TGTGCCAGCTCACTACCTAACAGGGATAACACTGAAGCTTTCTTT	CASSLPNRDNTEAFF
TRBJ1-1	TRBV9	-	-	TGTGCCAGCAGTCCTCCGACAGTGATCATGAACACTGAAGCTTTCTTT	CASSPPTVIMNTEAFF
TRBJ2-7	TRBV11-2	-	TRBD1	TGTGCCAGCAGCCCGGGACAGGGACCTTACGAGCAGTACTTC	CASSPGQGPYEQYF
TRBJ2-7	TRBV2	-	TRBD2	TGTGCCATCAGGACTAGCGAAGCCTACGAGCAGTACTTC	CAIRTSEAYEQYF
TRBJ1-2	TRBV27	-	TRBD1	TGTGCCAGCAGTCCCGGACTGGGACAGAACTATGGCTACACCTTC	CASSPGLGQNYGYTF
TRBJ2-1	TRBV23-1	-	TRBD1	TGCGCCAGCAGTCCGGCTCCCCGGGAGACAGGGGGCCACAATGAGCAGTTCTTC	CASSPAPRETGGHNEQFF
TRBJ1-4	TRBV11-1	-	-	TGTGCCAGCAGCGAGTCGAGGGTTGAAAAACTGTTTTTT	CASSESRVEKLFF
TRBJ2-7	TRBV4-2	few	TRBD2	TGTGCCAGCAGCCAAGATTGGGGGGGAGGTCGATACGAGCAGTACTTC	CASSQDWGGGRYEQYF
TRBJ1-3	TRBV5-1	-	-	TGCGCCAGCAGCTTGTACTCGAGCTCTGGAAACACCATATATTTT	CASSLYSSSGNTIYF
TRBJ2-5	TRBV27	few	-	TGTGCCAGCAGTGCGCGGGACCCAACGGAGACCCAGTACTTC	CASSARDPTETQYF
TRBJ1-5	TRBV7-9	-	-	TGTGCCAGCACCAGAGATAGCAATCAGCCCCAGCATTTT	CASTRDSNQPQHF
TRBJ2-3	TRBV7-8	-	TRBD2	TGTGCCAGCAGCCTCAGCGGGGGATCAGATACGCAGTATTTT	CASSLSGGSDTQYF
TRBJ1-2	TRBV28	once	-	TGTGCCAGCAGCCTCCGGGACTTCTATGGCTACACCTTC	CASSLRDFYGYTF
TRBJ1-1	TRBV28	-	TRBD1	TGTGCCATACGGACAGGGTCGTTGAACACTGAAGCTTTCTTT	CAIRTGSLNTEAFF
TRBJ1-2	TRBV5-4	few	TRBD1	TGTGCCAGCAGCCCAGACCGGACAGGCCAGGGCTACACCTTC	CASSPDRTGQGYTF
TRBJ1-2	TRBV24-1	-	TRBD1	TGTGCCACCAGTGATTCGACAGGGGATTATGGCTACACCTTC	CATSDSTGDYGYTF
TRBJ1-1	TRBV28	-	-	TGTGCCAGCAACATTGGAGGCGGCCGCCCCGTCTTGAACACTGAAGCTTTCTTT	CASNIGGGRPVLNTEAFF
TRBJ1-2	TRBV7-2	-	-	TGTGCCAGCAGCTCGCAGGGCTACACCTTC	CASSSQGYTF
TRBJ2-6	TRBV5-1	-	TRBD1	TGCGCCAGCAGCTCCATGGGACAGGGGGGCTCTGGGGCCAACGTCCTGACTTTC	CASSSMGQGGSGANVLTF
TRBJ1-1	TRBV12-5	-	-	TGTGCTAGTGGTACGACAGTGTTGGTCACTGAAGCTTTCTTT	CASGTTVLVTEAFF
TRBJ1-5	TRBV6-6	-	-	TGTGCCAGCAGTTACTCAGACAGGTATAGCAATCAGCCCCAGCATTTT	CASSYSDRYSNQPQHF
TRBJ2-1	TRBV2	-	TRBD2	TGTGCCAGCAGGGATCGGGAGGCCGAGGATGAGCAGTTCTTC	CASRDREAEDEQFF
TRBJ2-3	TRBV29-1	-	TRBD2	TGCAGCGTTGCATCTGGGACTAGCGGCCCCACAGATACGCAGTATTTT	CSVASGTSGPTDTQYF
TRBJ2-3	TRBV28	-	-	TGTGCCAGCAGGGGGTATTGGGGAGTCGGGACAGATACGCAGTATTTT	CASRGYWGVGTDTQYF
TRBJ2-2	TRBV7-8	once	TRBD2	TGTGCCAGCAGCTTGGGACTAGCGGGAGTTCACACCGGGGAGCTGTTTTTT	CASSLGLAGVHTGELFF
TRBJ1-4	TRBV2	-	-	TGTGCCAGCAGAGACAAAGGGGTTTCGAATGAAAAACTGTTTTTT	CASRDKGVSNEKLFF
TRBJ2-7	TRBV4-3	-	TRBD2	TGCGCCAGCAGCCAAGAACTAGCGGGCTACGAGCAGTACTTC	CASSQELAGYEQYF
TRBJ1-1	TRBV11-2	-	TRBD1	TGTGCCAGCAGCGGACACCGGGACAGCACTGAAGCTTTCTTT	CASSGHRDSTEAFF
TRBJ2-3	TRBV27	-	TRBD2	TGTGCCAGCAGTTCGCCCTCAGGACTAGCGGGAGGCTTAGGCACAGATACGCAGTATTTT	CASSSPSGLAGGLGTDTQYF
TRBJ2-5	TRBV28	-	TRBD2	TGTGCCAGCAGTTTAGGGGGCACTAGCGGGGGCCTCCAAGAGACCCAGTACTTC	CASSLGGTSGGLQETQYF
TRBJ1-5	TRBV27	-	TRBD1	TGTGCCAGCAAAGACGGACAGGGAGCAGGTCAGCCCCAGCATTTT	CASKDGQGAGQPQHF
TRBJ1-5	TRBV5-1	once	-	TGCGCCAGCAGCTTGGGCGAGGGGGGGCTAAGTCAGCCCCAGCATTTT	CASSLGEGGLSQPQHF
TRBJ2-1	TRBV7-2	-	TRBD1	TGTGCCAGCAGCCCCATTACAGGGGTTACTGAGCAGTTCTTC	CASSPITGVTEQFF
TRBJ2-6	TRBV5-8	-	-	TGTGCCAGCAGCCGCGGGTCTGGGGCCAACGTCCTGACTTTC	CASSRGSGANVLTF
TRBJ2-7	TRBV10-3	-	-	TGTGCCATCAGTGAACGGTACGAGCAGTACTTC	CAISERYEQYF
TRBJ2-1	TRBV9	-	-	TGTGCCAGCAGCGTAGGAGCACCGGGGGAGCTCTACAATGAGCAGTTCTTC	CASSVGAPGELYNEQFF
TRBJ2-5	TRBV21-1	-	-	TGTGCCAGCAGAAAAACCCCTACGCGAAGTTCGCAAGAGACCCAGTACTTC	CASRKTPTRSSQETQYF
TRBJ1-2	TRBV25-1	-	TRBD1	TGTGCCAGCAGTGATGGCCGGGACAGGGCTTGGGGCTACACCTTC	CASSDGRDRAWGYTF
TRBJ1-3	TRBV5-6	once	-	TGTGCCAGCAGCCGAAGGGGCGAAGCTGGAAACACCATATATTTT	CASSRRGEAGNTIYF
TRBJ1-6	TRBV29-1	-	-	TGCAGCGTTACCGTAGTCTCCTATAATTCACCCCTCCACTTT	CSVTVVSYNSPLHF
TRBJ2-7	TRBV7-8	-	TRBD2	TGTGCCAGCAGCTGGACTAGCGAGCCCTACGAGCAGTACTTC	CASSWTSEPYEQYF
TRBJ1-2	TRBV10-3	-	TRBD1	TGTGCCATCAGCGACAGGGGGTGGACTAACTATGGCTACACCTTC	CAISDRGWTNYGYTF
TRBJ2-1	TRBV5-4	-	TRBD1	TGTGCCAGCAGCCCCCAAGACAGGGCCTACAATGAGCAGTTCTTC	CASSPQDRAYNEQFF
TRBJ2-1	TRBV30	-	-	TGTGCCTGGAGTGTACCACGGGACTCCACAATATCGCAGTTCTTC	CAWSVPRDSTISQFF